The next 23 T cell receptor beta chains were all read from a single sample in a study of T-cell memory formation after mild COVID-19 listed by TCRdb under 2021. To prepare the library, 5' RACE was applied. These reads were obtained on an Illumina NovaSeq 6000. TCRdb reprocessing: public reads trimmed at Q25 with fastp, clones called with MiXCR, in-frame beta chains kept. A single entry per CDR3 protein holds the most common genes and DNA from its merged rows. A total of hundreds of thousands of distinct CDR3 sequences appear in this sample, roughly 20% of them only once. The ten largest clones add up to approximately 8.1% of the sample. Sequenced: PBMCs or a T cell subset sorted from them (not recorded which). These receptors all stem from an adult woman who had mild COVID-19 (a few samples of this study predate the infection). The sample titles of this study are shuffled in the database, so cell type and time point are left out; the donor was told from shared clones.

This clonotype was seen only a few times. V gene TRBV7-9 combines with J gene TRBJ2-3, with 12 bases aligning to TRBD2. With V trimmed by 3 bases and J by 2 bases, 6 bases remained unmatched. CDR3 size: 17 residues. Germline CDR1 reads SEHNR; CDR2 reads FQNEAQ (reference sequence). The CDR3 DNA reads as TGTGCCAGCAGCTTGGGGACTAGCGGGCCTTTCACAGATACGCAGTATTTT. Protein sequence: CASSLGTSGPFTDTQYF. Complete variable domain (other parts from reference TRBV7-9 and TRBJ2-3): DTGVSQNPRHKITKRGQNVTFRCDPISEHNRLYWYRQTLGQGPEFLTYFQNEAQLEKSRLLSDRFSAERPKGSFSTLEIQRTEQGDSAMYLCASSLGTSGPFTDTQYFGPGTRLTVL.

This rearrangement joins TRBV11-1 to TRBJ2-7; D remains unclear. Per the germline V gene, CDR1 is SGHAT and CDR2 is FQDESV (reference sequence). Trimming took 8 bases from V and 3 from J, leaving 11 bases between them. CDR3 length: 12 amino acids. The chain's CDR3 is CASSAARYEQYF. The CDR3 DNA follows: TGTGCCAGCTCAGCAGCCCGCTACGAGCAGTACTTC. The variable domain in full, completed from reference TRBV11-1 and TRBJ2-7, reads EAEVAQSPRYKITEKSQAVAFWCDPISGHATLYWYRQILGQGPELLVQFQDESVVDDSQLPKDRFSAERLKGVDSTLKIQPAELGDSAMYLCASSAARYEQYFGPGTRLTVT.

This clonotype appeared a few times. The chain recombines TRBV9 with TRBJ1-1; D gene ambiguous. In germline, CDR1 is SGDLS, CDR2 YYNGEE. V was cut by 3 bases and J by 3 bases, with 9 bases left in between. The CDR3 loop spans 13 amino acids. CDR3 sequence reads: CASSGNVYTEAFF. CDR3 DNA: TGTGCCAGCAGCGGGAACGTTTACACTGAAGCTTTCTTT.

This clonotype turned up a few times. The V and J genes are TRBV6-2 or TRBV6-3 and TRBJ2-7; D is unresolved. The germline V gene has CDR1 MNHEY and CDR2 SVGEGT. The CDR3 spans 12 residues. The germline V and J ends were trimmed by 0 bases and 6 bases, with 6 bases remaining between them. CDR3: CASSYSTREQYF. CDR3 DNA sequence: TGTGCCAGCAGTTACTCCACTCGCGAGCAGTACTTC.

This chain connects TRBV28 to TRBJ2-7; D possibly matches TRBD1 or TRBD2 (6 bases each). This CDR3 is 17 amino acids long. Germline V gene data show CDR1 as MDHEN and CDR2 as SYDVKM. V lost 7 bases, J lost 2 bases, and 24 bases lay in between. CDR3 loop: CASNQLGGIVGTYEQYF. CDR3 nucleotides: TGTGCCAGCAACCAACTAGGGGGGATTGTTGGGACCTACGAGCAGTACTTC.

The genes are TRBV5-1 and TRBJ1-4; 7 bases match TRBD1. This CDR3 has 14 residues. The J segment lost 5 bases and the V segment lost 0 bases, leaving 1 base of the junction unmatched. Germline CDR1 is SGHRS and CDR2 is YFSETQ. In DNA form, the CDR3 reads TGCGCCAGCAGCTTGGCCAGGGGGAATGAAAAACTGTTTTTT. The encoded protein is CASSLARGNEKLFF.

The CDR3 spells CSALTSARYNEQFF. DNA for the CDR3: TGCAGCGCCCTAACTAGCGCCCGATACAATGAGCAGTTCTTC. This chain uses TRBV29-1 with TRBJ2-1; 7 nucleotides line up with TRBD2. The V and J ends lost 7 bases and 4 bases, in that order; junction bases with no gene match: 10. Germline loops: CDR1 SQVTM, CDR2 ANQGSEA. This CDR3 comprises 14 residues.

This chain joins TRBV10-3 and TRBJ2-2; D ambiguous. Germline V gene lookup returns CDR1 ENHRY and CDR2 SYGVKD. The CDR3 contains 11 residues. Trimming stripped 5 bases from V and 2 bases from J, with 0 bases between. The CDR3 DNA follows: TGTGCCATCAGTAACACCGGGGAGCTGTTTTTT. It yields the protein CAISNTGELFF.

The chain employs TRBV24-1 and TRBJ2-3; D gene uncertain. In germline, CDR1 is KGHDR, CDR2 SFDVKD. The CDR3 spans 13 residues. Deletions cut 7 bases from V and 4 bases from J, with 11 bases between. The CDR3 spells CATRLDGSDTQYF. The CDR3 DNA is TGTGCCACCAGACTGGACGGTTCAGATACGCAGTATTTT.

This clonotype was counted between two and nine times. Germline and junction disagree at one end, which may indicate a read error. This chain joins TRBV12-3 or TRBV12-4 and TRBJ2-7, with unresolved D. The CDR3 is 14 amino acids. The CDR3 bases are TGTGCCAGCAGCTTAGTACACCTACCCTACGAGCAGTACTTC. It yields the protein CASSLVHLPYEQYF.

The chain carries TRBV7-9 and TRBJ2-3; D is unresolved. V lost 6 bases, J lost 5 bases, and 12 bases lay in between. The germline CDR1 and CDR2 sequences are SEHNR and FQNEAQ (reference sequence). This CDR3 has 13 residues. The CDR3 loop is CASRKDGRDTQYF. The CDR3 nucleotides are TGTGCCAGCAGGAAGGACGGACGAGATACGCAGTATTTT.

In DNA, the CDR3 is TGTGCCAGCAGCCAAGTCGGTACAGCCACCCCGAACACTGAAGCTTTCTTT. It translates to CASSQVGTATPNTEAFF. This chain joins TRBV14 and TRBJ1-1; the D is unclear. There are 17 residues in the CDR3. V lost 1 base, J lost 1 base, and 16 bases lay in between. CDR1 is SGHDN, CDR2 FVKESK, per germline.

The chain joins TRBV12-3 or TRBV12-4 to TRBJ2-7; weak D call: TRBD1 (6 bases). Trimming removed 6 bases at V and 2 bases at J, with 14 bases between. This CDR3 contains 14 residues. The CDR3 protein is CASRENRDPYEQYF. Written as DNA, the CDR3 is TGTGCCAGCAGAGAGAACAGGGACCCCTACGAGCAGTACTTC.

This rearrangement joins TRBV28 to TRBJ2-5; the D gene is possibly TRBD2 (6 bases). Looked up from germline, CDR1 is MDHEN and CDR2 is SYDVKM. Trimming removed 6 bases from V and 5 bases from J, with 16 bases in between. The CDR3 length is 14 residues. The CDR3 coding sequence is TGTGCCAGCAGGGGACTGGTCCACGGGGAGACCCAGTACTTC. It yields the protein CASRGLVHGETQYF.

The chain links TRBV18 to TRBJ1-1; D may be TRBD1 (5 bases). In germline, CDR1 is KGHSH, CDR2 LQKENI. V was pared by 0 bases and J by 0 bases, with 17 bases between. CDR3 length: 18 residues. The CDR3 region has the DNA TGTGCCAGCTCACCACCGCGGGATAGACAGCTAATGAACACTGAAGCTTTCTTT. Amino acids: CASSPPRDRQLMNTEAFF.

The chain employs TRBV6-5 and TRBJ1-1, with no clear D. The CDR3 extends over 15 amino acids. The germline V gene has CDR1 MNHEY and CDR2 SVGAGI. V dropped 5 bases and J dropped 0 bases, with 13 bases sitting between them. The CDR3 here is CASSPGGRMNTEAFF. The CDR3, as DNA: TGTGCCAGCAGTCCTGGAGGACGTATGAACACTGAAGCTTTCTTT.

There are a few counts of this clonotype. The chain joins TRBV12-3 or TRBV12-4 to TRBJ1-5, with 8 bases identical to TRBD1. With 5 bases clipped from V and 4 bases from J, the junction kept 7 bases outside the gene matches. The CDR3 is made up of 15 amino acids. The CDR3 is CASSQTDRENQPQHF. The CDR3 coding sequence is TGTGCCAGCAGTCAGACGGACAGGGAGAATCAGCCCCAGCATTTT.

This clonotype was picked up a small number of times. The rearrangement uses TRBV6-5 and TRBJ1-2; 8 bases fit TRBD1. Trimming took 5 bases from V and 6 from J; bases not matched to a gene: 5. Germline loops: CDR1 MNHEY, CDR2 SVGAGI. The CDR3 has 13 amino acids. This CDR3 reads CASSRRDRNGYTF. The CDR3 DNA reads as TGTGCCAGCAGTCGCCGGGACAGGAATGGCTACACCTTC.

The V gene is TRBV12-3 or TRBV12-4, the J gene TRBJ2-3; 8 bases agree with TRBD1. The CDR3 totals 14 residues. With V trimmed by 5 bases and J by 5 bases, 6 bases remained unmatched. The CDR3 DNA reads as TGTGCCAGCAGTCCGGACAGGGTGGAAGATACGCAGTATTTT. Residues: CASSPDRVEDTQYF.

This chain joins TRBV28 and TRBJ1-5; no reliable D call. V was pared by 5 bases and J by 6 bases, with 8 bases between. The CDR3 has 12 residues. Germline values: CDR1 MDHEN, CDR2 SYDVKM. The CDR3 here is CASSPLSQPQHF. The CDR3 bases are TGTGCCAGCAGTCCTTTATCTCAGCCCCAGCATTTT. Based on the CDR3 plus reference TRBV28 and TRBJ1-5, the full variable domain is DVKVTQSSRYLVKRTGEKVFLECVQDMDHENMFWYRQDPGLGLRLIYFSYDVKMKEKGDIPEGYSVSREKKERFSLILESASTNQTSMYLCASSPLSQPQHFGDGTRLSIL.

This chain uses TRBV5-4 with TRBJ1-2; D possibly corresponds to TRBD1 (5 bases). Germline V gives CDR1 SGHNT, CDR2 YYREEE (reference sequence). The CDR3 totals 14 residues. V was shortened by 2 bases and J by 2 bases, with 10 bases between the two germline ends. The CDR3 spells CASSLIGGNYGYTF. The CDR3 DNA is TGTGCCAGCAGCTTAATCGGGGGGAACTATGGCTACACCTTC. The full variable domain, completed using reference TRBV5-4 and TRBJ1-2, is ETGVTQSPTHLIKTRGQQVTLRCSSQSGHNTVSWYQQALGQGPQFIFQYYREEENGRGNFPPRFSGLQFPNYSSELNVNALELDDSALYLCASSLIGGNYGYTFGSGTRLTVV.

The V gene is TRBV4-1, the J gene TRBJ2-2; 7 bases are shared with TRBD1. Germline trimming cut 6 bases from V and 2 bases from J; bases unmatched to any gene: 6. Germline V lookup: CDR1 MGHRA, CDR2 YSYEKL. The CDR3 spans 15 residues. The CDR3: CASRHTGANTGELFF. CDR3 DNA sequence: TGCGCCAGCAGGCACACAGGGGCCAACACCGGGGAGCTGTTTTTT.

This clonotype has only a few counts. The rearrangement uses TRBV10-3 and TRBJ2-5, with D tentatively TRBD2 (6 bases). Between the trimmed V and J ends, which lost 2 bases and 5 bases, there was a span of 15 bases. The CDR3 is 15 residues long. Germline lookup yields CDR1 ENHRY and CDR2 SYGVKD. In DNA form, the CDR3 reads TGTGCCATCAGTGAGAGGGCTGGCGGGACGGAGACCCAGTACTTC. This codes for CAISERAGGTETQYF.